This TCR beta chain was identified in a study of human T cells and chemical hapten exposure. Across the whole study: Across the whole study, which lasted 20 to 30 weeks, patients were given diphenylcyclopropenone on the scalp once a week. Cases of alopecia areata, totalis or universalis occurred in a predominantly female patient group.

Separate cDNA molecules received unique molecular identifiers, which the library attached to them. TCRdb called the RACE reads again in MiXCR, with one record for every CDR3 protein. The sample shows tens of thousands of distinct CDR3 sequences, roughly 9% of them seen only once. This clonotype was seen ten or more times. The V gene's germline CDR1 is MDHEN and CDR2 SYDVKM. V trimming: 5 bases; J trimming: 8 bases; junction bases outside the gene matches: 9. This CDR3 region has 14 residues. Time point described: patch test 2, 6 weeks after DPC sensitization. Sample treatment: therapeutic diphenylcyclopropenone sensitization with weekly scalp DPC. The study extracted total RNA from unfractionated whole blood.

The source is a woman in her twenties or thirties with alopecia areata. Some clones in this sample may be carry-over from other donors' samples. The input for sequencing was whole blood, taken in connection with sensitization to the hapten diphenylcyclopropenone (DPC). The chain carries TRBV28 and TRBJ1-2; 9 nucleotides agree with TRBD1. CDR3 amino acids: CASSPGTGLFGYTF. CDR3 DNA: TGTGCCAGCAGTCCCGGGACAGGGCTCTTCGGCTACACCTTC.